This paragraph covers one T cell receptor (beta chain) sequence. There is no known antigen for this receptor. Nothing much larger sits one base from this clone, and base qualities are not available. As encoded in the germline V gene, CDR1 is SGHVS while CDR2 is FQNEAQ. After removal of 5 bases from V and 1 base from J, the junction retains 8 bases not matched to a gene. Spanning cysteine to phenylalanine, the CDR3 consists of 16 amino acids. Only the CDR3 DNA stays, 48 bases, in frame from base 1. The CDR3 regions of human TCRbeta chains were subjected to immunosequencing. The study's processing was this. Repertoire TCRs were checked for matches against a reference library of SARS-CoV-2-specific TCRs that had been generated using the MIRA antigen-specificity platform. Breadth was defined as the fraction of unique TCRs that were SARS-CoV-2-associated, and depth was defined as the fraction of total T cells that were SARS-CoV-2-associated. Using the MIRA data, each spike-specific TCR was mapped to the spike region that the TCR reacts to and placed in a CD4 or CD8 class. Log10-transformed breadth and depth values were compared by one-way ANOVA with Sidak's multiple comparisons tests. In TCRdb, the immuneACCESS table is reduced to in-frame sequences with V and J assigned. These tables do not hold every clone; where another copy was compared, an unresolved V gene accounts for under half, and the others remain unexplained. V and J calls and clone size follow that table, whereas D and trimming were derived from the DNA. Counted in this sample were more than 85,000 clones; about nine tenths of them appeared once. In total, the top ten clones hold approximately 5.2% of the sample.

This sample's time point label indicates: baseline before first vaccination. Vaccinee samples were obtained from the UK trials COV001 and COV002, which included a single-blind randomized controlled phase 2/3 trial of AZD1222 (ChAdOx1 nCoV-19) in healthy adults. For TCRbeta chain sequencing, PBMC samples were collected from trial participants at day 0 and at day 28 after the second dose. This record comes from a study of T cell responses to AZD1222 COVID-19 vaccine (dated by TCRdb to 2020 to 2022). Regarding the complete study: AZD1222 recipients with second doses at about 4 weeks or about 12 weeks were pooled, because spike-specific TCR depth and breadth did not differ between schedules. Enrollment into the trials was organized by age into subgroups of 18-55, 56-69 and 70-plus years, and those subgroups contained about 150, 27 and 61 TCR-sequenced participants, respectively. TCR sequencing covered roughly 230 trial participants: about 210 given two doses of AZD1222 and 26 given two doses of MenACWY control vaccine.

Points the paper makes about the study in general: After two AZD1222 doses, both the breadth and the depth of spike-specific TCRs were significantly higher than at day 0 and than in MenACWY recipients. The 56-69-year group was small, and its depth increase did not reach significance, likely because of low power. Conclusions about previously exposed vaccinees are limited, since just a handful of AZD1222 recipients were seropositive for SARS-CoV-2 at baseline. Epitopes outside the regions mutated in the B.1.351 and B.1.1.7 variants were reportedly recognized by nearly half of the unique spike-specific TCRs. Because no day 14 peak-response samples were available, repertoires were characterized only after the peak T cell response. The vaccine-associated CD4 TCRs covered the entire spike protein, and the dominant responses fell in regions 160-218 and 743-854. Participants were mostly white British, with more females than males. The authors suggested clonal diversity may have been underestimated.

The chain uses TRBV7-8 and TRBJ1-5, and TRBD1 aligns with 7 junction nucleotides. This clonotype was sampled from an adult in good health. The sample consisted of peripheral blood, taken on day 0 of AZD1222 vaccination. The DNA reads TGTGCCAGCAGCCCATTTTACAGGGGCAGCAATCAGCCCCAGCATTTT. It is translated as CASSPFYRGSNQPQHF.